Listed below are T cell receptor beta chains from one sample, sequenced in a study of PD-1 blockade in classical Hodgkin lymphoma. Method: immunoSEQ multiplex PCR; TCRdb's copy keeps in-frame clones and lacks some. The sample gives around 32,000 clones, 88% of which show up once; more than 0.95% is in the top ten. The material sequenced was CD4+ T cells from blood. Source of these receptors: a human donor with classical Hodgkin lymphoma. CDR3s include the opening cysteine and the closing phenylalanine or tryptophan. Fields, in order: V gene, J gene, clone size, D gene, CDR3 DNA, CDR3 protein. A D gene is named only where the DNA matches it firmly. Some rows have no size entry. The others give once, few or many, or a class for an expanded clone.

>TRBV28|TRBJ2-3|-|TRBD2
TGTGCCAGCAGACCTGCGGGGACTAGCGGTCTCACAGATACGCAGTATTTT
CASRPAGTSGLTDTQYF
>TRBV9|TRBJ2-1|-|-
TGTGCCAGCAGCGTAGAAAGGGGACGTTACAATGAGCAGTTCTTC
CASSVERGRYNEQFF
>TRBV5-1|TRBJ1-2|-|-
TGCGCCAGCAGCTCCAGCGGGGGGAACTATGGCTACACCTTC
CASSSSGGNYGYTF
>TRBV18|TRBJ1-5|-|-
TGTGCCAGCTCACCGGAGTTCAATCAGCCCCAGCATTTT
CASSPEFNQPQHF
>TRBV13|TRBJ2-3|-|TRBD1
TGTGCCAGCAGCGGGCGGACAGGGGGCATTCCAGATACGCAGTATTTT
CASSGRTGGIPDTQYF
>TRBV7-9|TRBJ2-3|-|-
TGTGCCAGCAGCGTAGGGGGGTCTTTCACAGATACGCAGTATTTT
CASSVGGSFTDTQYF
>TRBV29-1|TRBJ2-3|-|TRBD2
TGCAGCGTTGAACGCGGGAGGACAGATACGCAGTATTTT
CSVERGRTDTQYF
>TRBV5-8|TRBJ1-4|-|-
TGTGCCAGCAGCTTGGGTTGGTCAGGGATTAATGAAAAACTGTTTTTT
CASSLGWSGINEKLFF
>TRBV29-1|TRBJ2-3|-|-
TGCAGCGTCAGTCCAGATACGCAGTATTTT
CSVSPDTQYF
>TRBV10-1|TRBJ1-1|few|-
TGCGCCAGCAGTGTCGGCAGGAACACTGAAGCTTTCTTT
CASSVGRNTEAFF
>TRBV5-1|TRBJ2-3|-|TRBD1
TGCGCCAGCAGCTTGGTGCGACAGGGTGCAGATACGCAGTATTTT
CASSLVRQGADTQYF
>TRBV10-1|TRBJ2-1|-|TRBD2
TGCGCCAGCAGTACCGGGACTAGCATCAATGAGCAGTTCTTC
CASSTGTSINEQFF
>TRBV7-3|TRBJ2-1|-|TRBD2
TGTGCCAGCAGCTACATACCTAGCGGAGACAATGAGCAGTTCTTC
CASSYIPSGDNEQFF
>TRBV6-1|TRBJ2-5|-|TRBD2
TGTGCCAGCAGTGGGGCGGGAGGAGGAGAGACCCAGTACTTC
CASSGAGGGETQYF
>TRBV10-3|TRBJ1-4|-|-
TGTGCCATCAGTGAAGGTGGAGATGAAAAACTGTTTTTT
CAISEGGDEKLFF
>TRBV7-3|TRBJ2-2|once|TRBD2
TGTGCCAGCAGCTTAAAGTATCGACTAGCGGGAGGGGACGGGGAGCTGTTTTTT
CASSLKYRLAGGDGELFF
>TRBV7-6|TRBJ1-2|-|-
TGTGCCAGCAGCTTAGGTCGGGGGCGCTGGGGGGGCTACACCTTC
CASSLGRGRWGGYTF
>TRBV5-1|TRBJ1-1|-|TRBD1
TGCGCCAGCAGCTTTGGGGACAGGGGCACTGAAGCTTTCTTT
CASSFGDRGTEAFF
>TRBV7-9|TRBJ1-2|-|TRBD1
TGTGCCAGCAGCTTAGCCGGGACAGGGATATATGGCTACACCTTC
CASSLAGTGIYGYTF
>TRBV30|TRBJ2-5|-|TRBD2
TGTGCCTGGACACTTAATGGACTAGCGGAAGAGACCCAGTACTTC
CAWTLNGLAEETQYF
>TRBV6-1|TRBJ1-3|once|TRBD1
TGTGCCAGCAGTGGCCAAGGACAGGGAAGCTCTGGAAACACCATATATTTT
CASSGQGQGSSGNTIYF
>TRBV19|TRBJ2-4|-|TRBD2
TGTGCCACCCGGGGGACTAGCGGGAGAGGAGCCAAAAACATTCAGTACTTC
CATRGTSGRGAKNIQYF
>TRBV6-5|TRBJ2-1|-|-
TGTGCCAGCAGTTACCGGCAGCTCCAGCAGGGGAATGAGCAGTTCTTC
CASSYRQLQQGNEQFF
>TRBV7-7|TRBJ2-5|-|TRBD2
TGTGCCAGCAGCTCAAGTCCCGCGGCGGGAGGGCCCGAGACCCAGTACTTC
CASSSSPAAGGPETQYF
>TRBV28|TRBJ1-1|once|TRBD1
TGTGCCAGCAGTCTCGACAGGGTTGGGAGCACTGAAGCTTTCTTT
CASSLDRVGSTEAFF
>TRBV19|TRBJ1-2|-|-
TGTGCCAGTAGTAATTCGGACGGAAATGGCTACACCTTC
CASSNSDGNGYTF
>TRBV28|TRBJ1-2|-|TRBD1
TGTGCCAGCACCTCTGGACAGGGGGCGAAGGGCTACACCTTC
CASTSGQGAKGYTF
>TRBV2|TRBJ2-6|-|-
TGTGCCAGCAGTGGTGGGAGCTGGCGCGTCCTGACTTTC
CASSGGSWRVLTF
>TRBV10-3|TRBJ1-2|-|TRBD1
TGTGCCATCAGCCCCGACAGGGTTAGTGGCTACACCTTC
CAISPDRVSGYTF
>TRBV12-5|TRBJ2-1|-|TRBD2
TGTGCTAGTGGTCGGGGACTAGCGGGAGGGTACAATGAGCAGTTCTTC
CASGRGLAGGYNEQFF
>TRBV18|TRBJ2-3|-|-
TGTGCCAGCTCACCAATTCAATTATCGGGGACCGCAAGCACAGATACGCAGTATTTT
CASSPIQLSGTASTDTQYF
>TRBV7-9|TRBJ2-2|-|TRBD1
TGTGCCAGCAGCACCGGGACAGCGAACACCGGGGAGCTGTTTTTT
CASSTGTANTGELFF
>TRBV6-6|TRBJ2-1|-|-
TGTGCCAGCAGTTACTCATACGAGGGGAGGAGTGAGCAGTTCTTC
CASSYSYEGRSEQFF
>TRBV6-6|TRBJ2-7|-|-
TGTGCCAGCAGTACCCCTGGGGGGGCCCTAACCTCCGAGCAGTACTTC
CASSTPGGALTSEQYF
>TRBV7-8|TRBJ2-6|-|-
TGTGCCAGCAGCTTAATTCGGGGATCTGGGGCCAACGTCCTGACTTTC
CASSLIRGSGANVLTF
>TRBV11-3|TRBJ1-3|-|-
TGTGCCAGCAGCTTAGATTACTGGCACTTAAGCTCTGGAAACACCATATATTTT
CASSLDYWHLSSGNTIYF
>TRBV7-2|TRBJ1-5|few|-
TGTGCCAGCAGCTTACTCTCCCAGCCCCAGCATTTT
CASSLLSQPQHF
>TRBV6-6|TRBJ1-4|-|TRBD1
TGTGCCAGCAGGGAACAGGGGGCGGTTGAAAAACTGTTTTTT
CASREQGAVEKLFF
>TRBV6-5|TRBJ2-7|-|-
TGTGCCAGCAGTTACTCGACTTCTCGGGTCAAGCAGTACTTC
CASSYSTSRVKQYF
>TRBV28|TRBJ2-3|-|-
TGTGCCAGCACTAGCACAGATACGCAGTATTTT
CASTSTDTQYF
>TRBV5-1|TRBJ2-2|-|TRBD2
TGCGCCAGCAGCTTCAGGACTAGCGGGAGGGCCCGGGTGCCCGGGGAGCTGTTTTTT
CASSFRTSGRARVPGELFF
>TRBV30|TRBJ2-3|-|-
TGTGCCTGGAGCCGGGATCGCACAGATACGCAGTATTTT
CAWSRDRTDTQYF
>TRBV5-1|TRBJ2-1|-|TRBD1
TGCGCCAGCAGCGCGAAGACAGGGTCCTCCTACAATGAGCAGTTCTTC
CASSAKTGSSYNEQFF
>TRBV5-5|TRBJ1-2|-|-
TGTGCCAGCAGCCTGGTGGTTGGCAGCAACTATGGCTACACCTTC
CASSLVVGSNYGYTF
>TRBV7-9|TRBJ2-4|-|-
TGTGCCAGCAGCCTTATGGCGGCCATTCAGTACTTC
CASSLMAAIQYF
>TRBV11-2|TRBJ2-4|-|TRBD1
TGTGCCAGTAACAGGGGAGCCAAAAACATTCAGTACTTC
CASNRGAKNIQYF
>TRBV4-1|TRBJ2-1|-|TRBD1
TGCGCCAGCAGCCACCCCGGGACAGGGGGCTACAATGAGCAGTTCTTC
CASSHPGTGGYNEQFF
>TRBV5-5|TRBJ2-5|once|-
TGTGCCAGCAGCACTAGGAGGGATAGGGCGCAAGAGACCCAGTACTTC
CASSTRRDRAQETQYF
>TRBV10-3|TRBJ2-3|-|TRBD2
TGTGCCATCAGATTGACTAGCGGGAGAAATACGCAGTATTTT
CAIRLTSGRNTQYF
>TRBV29-1|TRBJ2-5|-|TRBD2
TGCAGCGGGGGGGGACTAGCGGGAGAGACCCAGTACTTC
CSGGGLAGETQYF
>TRBV19|TRBJ1-2|few|-
TGTGCCAGTAGTATAAGGGGGAGGGGCTACACCTTC
CASSIRGRGYTF
>TRBV27|TRBJ2-5|few|-
TGTGCCAGCAGTAGGTTCGGGAGCCCCAGACAAGAGACCCAGTACTTC
CASSRFGSPRQETQYF
>TRBV5-1|TRBJ2-3|-|TRBD1
TGCGCCAGCACCCGTCAGACAGGGTTCCCCACAGATACGCAGTATTTT
CASTRQTGFPTDTQYF
>TRBV13|TRBJ2-4|once|-
TGTGCCAGCAGCTTAGAGAGAGGGCCAACAAACATTCAGTACTTC
CASSLERGPTNIQYF
>TRBV9|TRBJ2-5|-|TRBD2
TGTGCCAGCAGCTCCGGACTAGCGGGAAGAGAGACCCAGTACTTC
CASSSGLAGRETQYF